The T cell receptor (beta chain) under discussion was sequenced for a study of regulatory T cells in long-lasting Graves disease. Findings and caveats of the study: Possibly, accuracy suffered from the small sample size. Persistent patients shared more public clonotypes (approximately 2,700) than newly diagnosed patients (approximately 960).

This clonotype has just a few counts. Its antigen is as yet unknown. Time point reported: persistent/refractory GD, antithyroid drugs over 5 years with positive TRAb. The TCR library used RNA extracted from PBMCs. The germline CDR1 and CDR2 sequences are SGHDN and FVKESK. V lost 0 bases and J lost 7, with 15 bases in between. The CDR3 has 15 residues. Combining iRepertoire HTBI primers with Arm-PCR of CDR3 regions, the authors built TCR beta libraries. TCRdb ran MiXCR on the multiplex PCR reads and lists one entry per CDR3 protein. The table lists some 300,000 distinct CDR3 sequences, roughly a fifth of them singletons.

The source material was peripheral blood mononuclear cells (PBMCs), sampled when the disease was refractory, from a patient treated with antithyroid drugs. This rearrangement joins TRBV14 to TRBJ2-5; no clear D gene. The sequence came from a female donor with Graves disease. In DNA form, the CDR3 reads TGTGCCAGCAGCCAAGAAGATGGGGTTGGCGGGACCCAGTACTTC. It codes for CASSQEDGVGGTQYF.